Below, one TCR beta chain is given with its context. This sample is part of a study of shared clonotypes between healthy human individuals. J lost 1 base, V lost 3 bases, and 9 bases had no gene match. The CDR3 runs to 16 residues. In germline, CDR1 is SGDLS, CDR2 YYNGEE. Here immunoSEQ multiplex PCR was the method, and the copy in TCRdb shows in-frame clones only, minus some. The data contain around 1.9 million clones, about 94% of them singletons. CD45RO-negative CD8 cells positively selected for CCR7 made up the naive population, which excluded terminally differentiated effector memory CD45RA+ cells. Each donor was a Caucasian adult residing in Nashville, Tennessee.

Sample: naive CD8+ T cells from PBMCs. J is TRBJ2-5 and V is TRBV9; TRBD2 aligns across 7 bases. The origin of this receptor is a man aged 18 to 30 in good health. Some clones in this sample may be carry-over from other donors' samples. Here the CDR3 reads CASSATPGRSQETQYF. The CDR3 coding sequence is TGTGCCAGCAGCGCGACCCCCGGGAGGTCCCAAGAGACCCAGTACTTC.